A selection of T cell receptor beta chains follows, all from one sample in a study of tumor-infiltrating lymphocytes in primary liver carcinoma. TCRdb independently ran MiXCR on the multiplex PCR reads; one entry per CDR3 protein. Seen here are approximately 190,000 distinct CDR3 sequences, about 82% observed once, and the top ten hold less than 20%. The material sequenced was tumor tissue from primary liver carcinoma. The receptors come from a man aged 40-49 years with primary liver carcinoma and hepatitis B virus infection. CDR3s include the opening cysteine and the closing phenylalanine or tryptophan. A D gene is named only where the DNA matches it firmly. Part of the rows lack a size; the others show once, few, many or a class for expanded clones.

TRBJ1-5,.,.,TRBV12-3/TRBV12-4,TGTACCTGCACGCGGGGCACCGCAGTAAATCAGCCCCAGCATTTT,CTCTRGTAVNQPQHF
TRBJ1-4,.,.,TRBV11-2,TGTGCCAGTAGCATAGATCTTGTGGGGCTCAGGCTGTTTTTT,CASSIDLVGLRLFF
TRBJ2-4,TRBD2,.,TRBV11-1,TGTGCCAGCAACTTTCCCGGGATTAGCGGGACCAAAAACATTCTGTGCTTC,CASNFPGISGTKNILCF
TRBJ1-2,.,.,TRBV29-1,TGCAGCGTCCGATCAGTGGGCGCCTATGGTGACACCTTC,CSVRSVGAYGDTF
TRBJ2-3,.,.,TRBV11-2,TGTGCCAGCAGCTTGAACCGACAAGAGGATAAGCAGTATTTT,CASSLNRQEDKQYF
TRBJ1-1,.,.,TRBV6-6,TGTGCCAGCAGTTACACAGTGGGCACTGGAGCTTTCTTT,CASSYTVGTGAFF
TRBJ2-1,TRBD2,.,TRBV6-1,TGTGCCAGCAGGGAGGCGGGAGGCAGTGAGCAGTTATTC,CASREAGGSEQLF
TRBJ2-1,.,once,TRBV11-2,TGTGCTAGCAGCTTAGGATTATACAATGAGCAGTTCTTC,CASSLGLYNEQFF
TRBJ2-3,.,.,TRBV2,TGTGCCAGCAGTGAAGCGCGGGCATGGCAGTATTTT,CASSEARAWQYF
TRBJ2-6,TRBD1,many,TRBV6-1,TGTGCCAGCACCGAGACAGGGGCCCTCTCTGGGGCCAACGTCCTGACTTTC,CASTETGALSGANVLTF
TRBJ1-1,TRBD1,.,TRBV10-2,TGCGCCAGCGGACAGGGGGCAACGAATACTGAAGCTTTCTTT,CASGQGATNTEAFF
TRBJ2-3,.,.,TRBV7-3,TGTGCCAGCAGCTTAATGGGGGGACAGCCGCCATACACTTATACGCAGTATTTT,CASSLMGGQPPYTYTQYF
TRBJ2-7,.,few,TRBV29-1,TGCAGCGCTAAGACATCTGGGACCGGTACTCCCTACGAGCAGTACTTC,CSAKTSGTGTPYEQYF
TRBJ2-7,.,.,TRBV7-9,TGTGCAGGCAGCTTGGACCCCCAAACCTCCTACGAGCAGTACTTC,CAGSLDPQTSYEQYF
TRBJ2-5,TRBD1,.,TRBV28,TGTGTCTGTAGTTCCAGGGGGGAGACCCAGTACTTC,CVCSSRGETQYF
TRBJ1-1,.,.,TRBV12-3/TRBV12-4,TGTGCTAGCAGACAGCTAGGCGGACTGAAAGTTTTCTTT,CASRQLGGLKVFF
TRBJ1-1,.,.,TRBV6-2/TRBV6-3,TGTGCCAGCAGTTACTCACCTTATAGGGTGGGGACTGAATCTTTCTTT,CASSYSPYRVGTESFF
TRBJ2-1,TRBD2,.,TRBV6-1,TGTGCCAGCGACGGAAAATTAACGGGAGGCCTCGATGACCAGTTCTTC,CASDGKLTGGLDDQFF
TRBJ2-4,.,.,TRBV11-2,TGTGCTAGCACCATTACGGCGGTAGCCAAAAACATTCAGTACTTC,CASTITAVAKNIQYF
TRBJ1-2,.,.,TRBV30,TGTGCCTGGAACCGGGACAACTATGACTACATCTTC,CAWNRDNYDYIF
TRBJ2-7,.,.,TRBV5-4,TGTGCCAGCAGCTTGGTACGGCATGGGGGTAGGGAGCAGTACTTC,CASSLVRHGGREQYF
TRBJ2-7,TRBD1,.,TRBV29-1,TGCAGCGTCGCCGGGACAGCGAGTTCCTACAAGCAGGACTTC,CSVAGTASSYKQDF
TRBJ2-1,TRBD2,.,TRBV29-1,TGCAGCGTTGCCATCGCGGGAGTGTGTGAGCAGTTCTTC,CSVAIAGVCEQFF
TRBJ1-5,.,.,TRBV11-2,TGTGCCAGCAGCTTACTAAGGGTAACAGGGAGCAATCAGCCCCAGCACTTT,CASSLLRVTGSNQPQHF
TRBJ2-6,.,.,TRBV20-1,TGCAGTGCTCCGACAAGTGGGGCCAACGTCCTGACTTTC,CSAPTSGANVLTF
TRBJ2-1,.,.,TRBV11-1,TGTGTCAGCAGCTCCCCCTCGACTAACGGGAGTCGAAATGAGCAGTCCTTC,CVSSSPSTNGSRNEQSF
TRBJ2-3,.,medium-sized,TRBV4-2,TGTGCCAGCAGCGGTTTTGAGGGGAGCACAGATACGCAGTATTTT,CASSGFEGSTDTQYF
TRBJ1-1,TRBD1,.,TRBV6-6,TGTGTCAGCAACGCAGGGGGGACTACTGAAGTTTTCTTT,CVSNAGGTTEVFF
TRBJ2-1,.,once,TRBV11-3,TGTGTCAGCAGCTTATGGCGGCGGGATACTCGGGGGTCCTACAATGAGCAGTTCTTC,CVSSLWRRDTRGSYNEQFF
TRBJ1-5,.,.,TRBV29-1,TGCAGCGCCGCGGACGGCAATCAGCCCAAGCATTTT,CSAADGNQPKHF